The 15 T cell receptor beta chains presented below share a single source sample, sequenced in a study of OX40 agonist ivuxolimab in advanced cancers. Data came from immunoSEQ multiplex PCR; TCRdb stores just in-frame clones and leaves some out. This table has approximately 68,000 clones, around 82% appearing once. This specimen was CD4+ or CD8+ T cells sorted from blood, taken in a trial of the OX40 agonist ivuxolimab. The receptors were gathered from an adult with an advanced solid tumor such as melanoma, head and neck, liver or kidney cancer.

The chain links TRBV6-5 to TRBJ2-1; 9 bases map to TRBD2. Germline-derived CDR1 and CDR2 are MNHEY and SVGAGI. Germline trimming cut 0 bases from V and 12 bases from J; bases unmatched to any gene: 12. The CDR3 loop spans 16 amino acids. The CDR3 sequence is CASSYSTSGLWGGQFF. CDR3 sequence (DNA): TGTGCCAGCAGTTACTCGACTAGCGGCTTATGGGGCGGGCAGTTCTTC.

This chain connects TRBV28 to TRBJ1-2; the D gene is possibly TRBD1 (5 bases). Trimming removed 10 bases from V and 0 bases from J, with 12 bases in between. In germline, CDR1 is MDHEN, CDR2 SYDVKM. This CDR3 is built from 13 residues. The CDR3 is CAILDRTNYGYTF. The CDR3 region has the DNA TGTGCCATATTAGACAGAACTAACTATGGCTACACCTTC.

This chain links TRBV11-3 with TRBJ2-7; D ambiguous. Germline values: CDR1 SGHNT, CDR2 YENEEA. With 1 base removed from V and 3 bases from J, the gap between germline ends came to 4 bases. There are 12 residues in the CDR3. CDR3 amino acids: CASSLVYYEQYF. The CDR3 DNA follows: TGTGCCAGCAGCTTAGTCTACTACGAGCAGTACTTC.

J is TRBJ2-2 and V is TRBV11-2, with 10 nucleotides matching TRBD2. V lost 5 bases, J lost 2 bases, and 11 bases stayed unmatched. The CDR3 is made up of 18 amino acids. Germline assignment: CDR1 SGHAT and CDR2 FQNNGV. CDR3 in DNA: TGTGCCAGCAGCGTTAGGGCAGCGGGGGGGCCTAACACCGGGGAGCTGTTTTTT. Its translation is CASSVRAAGGPNTGELFF.

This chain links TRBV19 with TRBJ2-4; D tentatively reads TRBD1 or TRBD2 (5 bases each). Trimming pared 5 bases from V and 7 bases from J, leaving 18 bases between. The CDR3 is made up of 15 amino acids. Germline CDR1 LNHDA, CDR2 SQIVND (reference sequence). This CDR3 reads CASSSGRLGMNIQYF. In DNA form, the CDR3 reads TGTGCCAGTAGTTCGGGGCGTTTGGGGATGAACATTCAGTACTTC.

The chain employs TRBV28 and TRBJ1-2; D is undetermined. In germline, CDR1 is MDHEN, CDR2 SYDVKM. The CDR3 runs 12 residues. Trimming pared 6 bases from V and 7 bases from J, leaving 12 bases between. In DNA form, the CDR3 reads TGTGCCAGCAGGTGGAAAAACATTGGCTACACCTTC. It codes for CASRWKNIGYTF.

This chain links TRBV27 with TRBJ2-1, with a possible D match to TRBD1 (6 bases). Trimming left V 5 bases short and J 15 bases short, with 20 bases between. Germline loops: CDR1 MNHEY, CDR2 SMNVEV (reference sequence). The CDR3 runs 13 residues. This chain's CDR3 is CASSVRLPGDVFF. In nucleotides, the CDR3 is TGTGCCAGCAGTGTACGTCTACCAGGGGATGTGTTCTTC.

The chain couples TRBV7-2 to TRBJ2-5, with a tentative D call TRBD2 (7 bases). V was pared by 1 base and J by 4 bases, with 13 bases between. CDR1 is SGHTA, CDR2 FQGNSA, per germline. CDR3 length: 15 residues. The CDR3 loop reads CASSLVRGGRETQYF. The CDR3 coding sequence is TGTGCCAGCAGCTTAGTGAGGGGGGGACGAGAGACCCAGTACTTC.

Here the CDR3 reads CASSLARQSYEQYF. The CDR3 nucleotides are TGTGCCAGCAGCTTGGCCCGACAGTCCTACGAGCAGTACTTC. This chain links TRBV5-5 with TRBJ2-7; the D gene is possibly TRBD1 (5 bases). This CDR3 is 14 amino acids long. The V and J ends lost 0 bases and 1 base respectively, with 8 bases between them. Germline V gene sequence: CDR1 SGHKS, CDR2 YYEKEE (reference sequence).

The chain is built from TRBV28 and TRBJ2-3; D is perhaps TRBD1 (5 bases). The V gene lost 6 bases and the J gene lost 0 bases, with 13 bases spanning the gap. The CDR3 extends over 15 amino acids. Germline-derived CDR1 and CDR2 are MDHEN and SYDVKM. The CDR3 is CASSRLGPSTDTQYF. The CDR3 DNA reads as TGTGCCAGCAGCCGATTGGGGCCTAGCACAGATACGCAGTATTTT.

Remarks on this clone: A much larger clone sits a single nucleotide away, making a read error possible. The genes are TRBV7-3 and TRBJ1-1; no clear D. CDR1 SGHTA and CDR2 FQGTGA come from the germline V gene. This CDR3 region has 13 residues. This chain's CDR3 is CANSLSPNTEAFF. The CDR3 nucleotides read TGTGCCAACAGCTTAAGCCCGAACACTGAAGCTTTCTTT.

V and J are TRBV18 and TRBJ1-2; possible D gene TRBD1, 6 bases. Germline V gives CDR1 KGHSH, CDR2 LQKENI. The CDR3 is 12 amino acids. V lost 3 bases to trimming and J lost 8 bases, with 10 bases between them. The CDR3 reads CASSPGGGGYTF. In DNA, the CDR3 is TGTGCCAGCTCACCGGGGGGCGGAGGCTACACCTTC.

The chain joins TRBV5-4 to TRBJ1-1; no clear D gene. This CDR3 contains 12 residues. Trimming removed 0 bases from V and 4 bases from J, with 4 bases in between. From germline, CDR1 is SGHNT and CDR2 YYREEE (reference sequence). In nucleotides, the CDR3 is TGTGCCAGCAGCTTGGACCGCACTGAAGCTTTCTTT. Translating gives CASSLDRTEAFF.

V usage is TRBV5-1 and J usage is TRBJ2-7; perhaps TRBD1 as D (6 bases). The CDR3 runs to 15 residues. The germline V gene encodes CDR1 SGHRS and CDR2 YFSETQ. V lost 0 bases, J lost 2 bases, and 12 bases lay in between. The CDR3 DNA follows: TGCGCCAGCAGCTTGGCCGGGACAACGGCCTACGAGCAGTACTTC. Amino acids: CASSLAGTTAYEQYF.

The DNA of the CDR3 is TGCGCCAGCAGCCTAGAGGGCGTGGGGGATACGCAGTATTTT. It encodes CASSLEGVGDTQYF. The chain carries TRBV4-3 and TRBJ2-3; D perhaps matches TRBD2 (5 bases). This CDR3 region has 14 residues. The ends were cut back, 4 bases at V and 6 bases at J, with 14 bases in the middle. Germline loops: CDR1 LGHNA, CDR2 YSLEER.